The 20 T cell receptor beta chains listed next were all sequenced from one sample in a study of blood T cell repertoires in COVID-19. TCRdb's copy holds only in-frame clones and misses some; the assay was immunoSEQ multiplex PCR. Found here are 200,000 to 250,000 clones, almost 85% of them singletons; the top ten hold 4%. The sequenced material came from peripheral blood. These receptors originate from a man aged 50 to 60 with acute or convalescent COVID-19.

This clone has only one observation. The chain has TRBV3-1 (or the pseudogene TRBV3-2) and TRBJ2-5; D is possibly TRBD2 (6 bases). Germline CDR1 is LGHDT and CDR2 is YNNKEL (reference sequence). V dropped 2 bases and J dropped 5 bases, with 9 bases sitting between them. The CDR3 covers 13 residues. The CDR3 DNA reads TGTGCCAGCAGCCAAAGGGGAGGTGAGACCCAGTACTTC. Amino acids: CASSQRGGETQYF.

V gene TRBV18 combines with J gene TRBJ1-3, with D perhaps TRBD1 (6 bases). The CDR3 sequence is 14 residues long. CDR1 is KGHSH, CDR2 LQKENI, per germline. With 3 bases removed from V and 2 bases from J, the gap between germline ends came to 8 bases. The CDR3 loop is CASSPGTPGNTIYF. CDR3 sequence (DNA): TGTGCCAGCTCACCGGGGACACCTGGAAACACCATATATTTT.

The V gene is TRBV6-5, the J gene TRBJ2-4; TRBD1 matches at 8 bases. Germline CDR1 MNHEY, CDR2 SVGAGI. Trimming cost V 5 bases and J 6 bases; bases outside gene matches: 6. This CDR3 contains 14 residues. The CDR3 reads CASSTGGSSNIQYF. Here the CDR3 DNA reads TGTGCCAGCAGTACAGGGGGATCGTCAAACATTCAGTACTTC.

This chain joins TRBV7-9 and TRBJ1-1, with a possible D match to TRBD1 (5 bases). The germline V gene encodes CDR1 SEHNR and CDR2 FQNEAQ (reference sequence). The CDR3 consists of 13 residues. Trimming removed 5 bases at V and 1 base at J, with 8 bases between. As DNA, the CDR3 is TGTGCCAGCAGCAATACAGGGAACACTGAAGCTTTCTTT. Amino acids: CASSNTGNTEAFF.

CDR3 protein: CASSLRTGGYEKLFF. DNA of the CDR3: TGTGCCAGCAGCCTCCGTACAGGGGGGTATGAAAAACTGTTTTTT. The chain employs TRBV5-6 and TRBJ1-4, with TRBD1 identical over 8 bases. CDR3 length equals 15 residues. J was trimmed by 6 bases and V by 4 bases; bases with no gene match: 8. Germline loops: CDR1 SGHDT, CDR2 YYEEEE.

The chain is built from TRBV9 and TRBJ2-5; D perhaps matches TRBD2 (5 bases). Germline assignment: CDR1 SGDLS and CDR2 YYNGEE. Trimming took off 4 bases at V and 2 bases at J, with 12 bases between the two ends. CDR3 length: 14 residues. The CDR3 protein is CASSTLGGQETQYF. CDR3 DNA sequence: TGTGCCAGCAGCACCTTAGGCGGGCAAGAGACCCAGTACTTC.

The V call is TRBV3-1 (or the pseudogene TRBV3-2), the J call TRBJ1-5; no firm D call. V lost 2 bases and J lost 2, with 13 bases in between. Germline CDR1 and CDR2: LGHDT and YNNKEL (reference sequence). CDR3 length: 16 residues. CDR3 in amino acids: CASSQWSAGGNQPQHF. CDR3 DNA sequence: TGTGCCAGCAGCCAATGGTCAGCTGGAGGCAATCAGCCCCAGCATTTT.

This chain connects TRBV19 to TRBJ1-1; 8 positions match TRBD1. CDR1 LNHDA and CDR2 SQIVND come from the germline V gene (reference sequence). The J segment lost 1 base and the V segment lost 0 bases, leaving 7 bases of the junction unmatched. The CDR3 length is 17 residues. This CDR3 is CASSIESGGRGNTEAFF. DNA for the CDR3: TGTGCCAGTAGTATAGAATCAGGGGGCAGAGGGAACACTGAAGCTTTCTTT.

The CDR3 loop reads CAISPDYEQYF. For the CDR3, the DNA is TGTGCCATCAGTCCAGACTACGAGCAGTACTTC. This chain links TRBV10-3 with TRBJ2-7; D is undetermined. The germline V and J ends were trimmed by 5 bases and 3 bases, with 5 bases remaining between them. Looked up from germline, CDR1 is ENHRY and CDR2 is SYGVKD. This CDR3 contains 11 residues.

The chain is built from TRBV5-4 and TRBJ1-1, with 8 bases that match TRBD1. The CDR3 is 13 residues long. V shed 4 bases and J 7 bases; nucleotides not matched to a gene: 6. Per the germline V gene, CDR1 is SGHNT and CDR2 is YYREEE (reference sequence). This chain's CDR3 is CASSIQGVNEAFF. The CDR3 DNA is TGTGCCAGCAGCATACAGGGGGTGAATGAAGCTTTCTTT.

The V and J genes are TRBV19 and TRBJ1-5, with unresolved D. CDR3 length equals 15 residues. Germline V lookup: CDR1 LNHDA, CDR2 SQIVND (reference sequence). V lost 6 bases to trimming and J lost 4 bases, with 16 bases between them. The CDR3 region is CASREGSSWNQPQHF. The CDR3, as DNA: TGTGCCAGTAGGGAGGGCTCCTCCTGGAATCAGCCCCAGCATTTT.

The CDR3 loop is CASSGEPGTYEQYF. The CDR3 region has the DNA TGTGCCAGCAGCGGTGAGCCAGGAACCTACGAGCAGTACTTC. The rearrangement uses TRBV25-1 and TRBJ2-7, with unresolved D. The V and J ends lost 6 bases and 2 bases respectively, with 14 bases between them. The CDR3 consists of 14 residues. Germline CDR1 MGHDK, CDR2 SYGVNS.

This sequence joins TRBV28 and TRBJ2-7; 11 bases are a match to TRBD1. With V trimmed by 3 bases and J by 7 bases, 8 bases remained unmatched. The CDR3 extends over 15 amino acids. Germline V gives CDR1 MDHEN, CDR2 SYDVKM. CDR3 nucleotides: TGTGCCAGCAGTTTGTCGGACAGGGGGCAACAAGAGCAGTACTTC. It codes for CASSLSDRGQQEQYF.

V is TRBV15 and J is TRBJ1-6; no definite D call. The CDR3 totals 17 residues. V shed 0 bases and J shed 0 bases, with 9 bases lying between them. Germline V gives CDR1 LNHNV, CDR2 YYDKDF (reference sequence). The CDR3 protein is CATSRDIGSSYNSPLHF. In DNA, the CDR3 is TGTGCCACCAGCAGAGATATCGGGAGCTCCTATAATTCACCCCTCCACTTT. Full variable domain (missing parts from reference TRBV15 and TRBJ1-6): DAMVIQNPRYQVTQFGKPVTLSCSQTLNHNVMYWYQQKSSQAPKLLFHYYDKDFNNEADTPDNFQSRRPNTSFCFLDIRSPGLGDTAMYLCATSRDIGSSYNSPLHFGNGTRLTVT.

This clone has just one count. J is TRBJ2-5 and V is TRBV18, with D perhaps matching TRBD1 (6 bases). Germline V gives CDR1 KGHSH, CDR2 LQKENI. CDR3 length equals 16 residues. With 2 bases removed from V and 1 base from J, the gap between germline ends came to 14 bases. The CDR3 reads CASSPSRGYTQETQYF. CDR3 DNA sequence: TGTGCCAGCTCACCATCGAGGGGGTATACCCAAGAGACCCAGTACTTC.

The chain has TRBV30 and TRBJ1-6; no clear D. The germline gives CDR1 GTSNPN, CDR2 SVGIG (reference sequence). The ends were cut back, 4 bases at V and 1 base at J, with 8 bases in the middle. The CDR3 has 14 amino acids. The CDR3 protein is CAWTPESYNSPLHF. For the CDR3, the DNA is TGTGCCTGGACCCCGGAGTCCTATAATTCACCCCTCCACTTT.

V usage is TRBV18 and J usage is TRBJ1-5; the match to TRBD1 covers 8 bases. This CDR3 comprises 17 residues. V lost 2 bases and J lost 4; bases outside the gene matches: 10. Germline-derived CDR1 and CDR2 are KGHSH and LQKENI. The CDR3 loop reads CASSPKLLDRDNQPQHF. The CDR3 DNA follows: TGTGCCAGCTCACCAAAGCTCTTGGACAGGGATAATCAGCCCCAGCATTTT.

The genes are TRBV9 and TRBJ2-1, with 7 bases aligning to TRBD1. This CDR3 contains 16 residues. The germline V gene has CDR1 SGDLS and CDR2 YYNGEE. V shed 3 bases and J 0 bases; nucleotides not matched to a gene: 6. CDR3 amino acids: CASSAEGAVSYNEQFF. The DNA for the CDR3 is TGTGCCAGCAGCGCCGAGGGGGCGGTCTCCTACAATGAGCAGTTCTTC.

The chain employs TRBV5-1 and TRBJ2-5; 13 bases are a match to TRBD2. This CDR3 has 15 residues. CDR1 is SGHRS, CDR2 YFSETQ, per germline. Trimming at V came to 4 bases and at J to 4 bases, leaving 4 bases not matched to a gene. CDR3 in amino acids: CASSPGLAGIETQYF. The CDR3 coding sequence is TGCGCCAGCAGCCCGGGACTAGCGGGAATAGAGACCCAGTACTTC.

This clone was detected only once. This chain uses TRBV18 with TRBJ1-3, with 8 positions matching TRBD1. The CDR3 loop spans 15 amino acids. J was trimmed by 1 base and V by 6 bases; bases with no gene match: 5. Germline CDR1 is KGHSH and CDR2 is LQKENI. In DNA form, the CDR3 reads TGTGCCAGCTCGCCGGACAGGGTTTCTGGAAACACCATATATTTT. Protein sequence: CASSPDRVSGNTIYF.